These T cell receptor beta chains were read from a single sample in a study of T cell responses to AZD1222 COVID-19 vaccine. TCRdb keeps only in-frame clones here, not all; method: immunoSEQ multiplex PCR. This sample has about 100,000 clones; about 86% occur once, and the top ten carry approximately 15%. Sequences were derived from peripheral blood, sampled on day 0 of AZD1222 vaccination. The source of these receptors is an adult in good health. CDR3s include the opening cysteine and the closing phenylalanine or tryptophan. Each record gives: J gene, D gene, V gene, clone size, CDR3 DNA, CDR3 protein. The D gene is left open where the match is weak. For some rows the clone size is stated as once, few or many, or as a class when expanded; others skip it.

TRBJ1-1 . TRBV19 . TGTGCCAGTAGTGCGGGGGGCTCACGGAACACTGAAGCTTTCTTT CASSAGGSRNTEAFF
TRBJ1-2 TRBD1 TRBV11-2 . TGTGCCAGCAGCTTAGCAGGACAGGGTTATGGCTACACCTTC CASSLAGQGYGYTF
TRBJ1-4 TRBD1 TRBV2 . TGTGCCAGCAGGGGAACAGGGGAGGTTGAAAAACTGTTTTTT CASRGTGEVEKLFF
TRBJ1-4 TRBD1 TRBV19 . TGTGCCAGTACCATAGGGACAGGGGTTGAAAAACTGTTTTTT CASTIGTGVEKLFF
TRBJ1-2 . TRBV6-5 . TGTGCCAGCCGCCCTGGGGGGGCTGGCTACACCTTC CASRPGGAGYTF
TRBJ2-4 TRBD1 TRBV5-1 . TGCGCCAGCGGCCGGGACAGGGGGCCCCCAGGAATTCAGTACTTC CASGRDRGPPGIQYF
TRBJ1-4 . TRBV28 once TGTGCCAGTCGGATGGGCTTCGGGGCTGAAAAACTGTTTTTT CASRMGFGAEKLFF
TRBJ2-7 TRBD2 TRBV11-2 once TGTGCCAGCAGCTCACTAGCGGGGTCATCCTACGAGCAGTACTTC CASSSLAGSSYEQYF
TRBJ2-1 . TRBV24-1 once TGTGCCACCAGTGTATACAATGAGCAGTTCTTC CATSVYNEQFF
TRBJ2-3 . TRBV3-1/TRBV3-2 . TGTGCCACCCGCGGCCCCTCCCCCGGGATCCCATCAGATACGCAGTATTTT CATRGPSPGIPSDTQYF
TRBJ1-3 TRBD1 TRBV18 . TGTGCCAGCTCTCAGGGACAGGGGTCCGGAAACACCATATATTTT CASSQGQGSGNTIYF
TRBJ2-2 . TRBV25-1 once TGTGCCAGCAGTGAATTTTCGGCTACCGGGGAGCTGTTTTTT CASSEFSATGELFF
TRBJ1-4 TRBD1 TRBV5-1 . TGCGCCAGCAGCTTTACCCCCGACAGGGGGGGGACTAATGAAAAACTGTTTTTT CASSFTPDRGGTNEKLFF
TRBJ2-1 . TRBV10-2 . TGCGCCAGCAGTGAGAGTAGCGGATTCTACAATGAGCAGTTCTTC CASSESSGFYNEQFF
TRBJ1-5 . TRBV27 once TGTGCCAGCAGTTCTGGACAGCTTAGCAATCAGCCCCAGCATTTT CASSSGQLSNQPQHF
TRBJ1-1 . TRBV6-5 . TGTGCCAGCAGTTCTGTGTTGTTCGCTGAAGCTTTCTTT CASSSVLFAEAFF
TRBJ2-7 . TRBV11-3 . TGTGCCAGCAGCTTAGCGGGAGCGACCACCGAGCAGTACTTC CASSLAGATTEQYF
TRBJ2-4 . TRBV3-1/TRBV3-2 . TGTGCCAGCAGCCAAGATCGGCTAGCCAAAAACATTCAGTACTTC CASSQDRLAKNIQYF
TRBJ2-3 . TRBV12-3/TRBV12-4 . TGTGCCAGCCGACCGGCGAACACAGATACGCAGTATTTT CASRPANTDTQYF
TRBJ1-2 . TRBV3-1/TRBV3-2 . TGTGCCAGCAGCCTACGGGACTTTATGGGTGGCTACACCTTC CASSLRDFMGGYTF
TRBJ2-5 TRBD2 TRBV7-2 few TGTGCCAGCAGCTTAGTGTTGGGGGAGGGCTTAGAGACCCAGTACTTC CASSLVLGEGLETQYF
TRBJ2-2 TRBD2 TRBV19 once TGTGCCAGTAGTTATCTTCGGATTCCAGCGGGAAACACCGGGGAGCTGTTTTTT CASSYLRIPAGNTGELFF
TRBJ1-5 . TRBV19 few TGTGCCAGTAGAACCGCAGGGTTTCGCAATCAGCCCCAGCATTTT CASRTAGFRNQPQHF
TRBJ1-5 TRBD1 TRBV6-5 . TGTGCCAGCAGTTCCCTAGGGGGCTATAACAATCAGCCCCAGCATTTT CASSSLGGYNNQPQHF
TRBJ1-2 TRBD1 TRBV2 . TGTGCCAGCAGTGAGGGGACAGCTCGGGGCGGCTACACCTTC CASSEGTARGGYTF
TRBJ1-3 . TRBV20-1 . TGCAGTGCTAGTGTGGGCTCTGGAAACACCATATATTTT CSASVGSGNTIYF
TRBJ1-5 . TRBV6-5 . TGTGCCAGCAGTTACTCGGGGTTCAATCAGCCCCAGCATTTT CASSYSGFNQPQHF
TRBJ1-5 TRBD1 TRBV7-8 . TGTGCCAGCAGCCTCGGGCCAGGGGGGAGCAATCAGCCCCAGCATTTT CASSLGPGGSNQPQHF
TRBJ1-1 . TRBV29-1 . TGCAGCGCTCAAAGTGGCGGGACTGAAGCTTTCTTT CSAQSGGTEAFF
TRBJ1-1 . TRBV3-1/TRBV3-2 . TGTGCCAGCAGCCAAGATGATCGGGACCCTGGGGCTTTCTTT CASSQDDRDPGAFF
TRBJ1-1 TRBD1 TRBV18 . TGTGCCAGCTCACCGACCGGGACAGGGATCCTTAACACTGAAGCTTTCTTT CASSPTGTGILNTEAFF